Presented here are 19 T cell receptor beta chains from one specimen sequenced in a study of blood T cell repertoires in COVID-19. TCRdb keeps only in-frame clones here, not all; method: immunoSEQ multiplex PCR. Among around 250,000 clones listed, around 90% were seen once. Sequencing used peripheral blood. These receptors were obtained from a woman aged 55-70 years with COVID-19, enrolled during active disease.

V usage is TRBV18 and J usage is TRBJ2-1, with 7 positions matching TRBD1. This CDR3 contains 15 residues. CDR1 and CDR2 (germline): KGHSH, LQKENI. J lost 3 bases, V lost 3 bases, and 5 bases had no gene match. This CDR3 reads CASSPGQSFYNEQFF. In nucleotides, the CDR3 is TGTGCCAGCTCACCGGGACAGAGTTTCTACAATGAGCAGTTCTTC. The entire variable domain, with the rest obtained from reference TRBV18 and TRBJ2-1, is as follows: NAGVMQNPRHLVRRRGQEARLRCSPMKGHSHVYWYRQLPEEGLKFMVYLQKENIIDESGMPKERFSAEFPKEGPSILRIQQVVRGDSAAYFCASSPGQSFYNEQFFGPGTRLTVL.

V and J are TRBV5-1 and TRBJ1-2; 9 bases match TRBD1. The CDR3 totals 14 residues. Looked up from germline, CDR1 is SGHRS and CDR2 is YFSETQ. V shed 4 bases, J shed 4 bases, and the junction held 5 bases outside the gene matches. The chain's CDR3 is CASSPRQGGYGYTF. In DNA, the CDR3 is TGCGCCAGCAGCCCCAGACAGGGGGGCTATGGCTACACCTTC.

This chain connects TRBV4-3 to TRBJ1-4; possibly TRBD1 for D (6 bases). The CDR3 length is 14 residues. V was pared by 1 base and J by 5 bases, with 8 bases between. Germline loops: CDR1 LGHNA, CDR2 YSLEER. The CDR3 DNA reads TGCGCCAGCAGCCAAGGGCAGGGGAATGAAAAACTGTTTTTT. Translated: CASSQGQGNEKLFF.

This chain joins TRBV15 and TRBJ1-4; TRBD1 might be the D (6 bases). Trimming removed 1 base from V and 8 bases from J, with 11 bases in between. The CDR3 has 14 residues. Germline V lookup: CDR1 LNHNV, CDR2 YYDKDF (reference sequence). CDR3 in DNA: TGTGCCACCAGCAGAGGAACAGGGTTCGAAAAACTGTTTTTT. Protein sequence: CATSRGTGFEKLFF.

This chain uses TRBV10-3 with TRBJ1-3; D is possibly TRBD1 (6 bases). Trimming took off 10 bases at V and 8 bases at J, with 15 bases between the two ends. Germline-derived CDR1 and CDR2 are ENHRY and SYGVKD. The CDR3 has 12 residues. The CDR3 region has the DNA TGTGCCACGGGGGGGCACCTGGACACCATATATTTT. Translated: CATGGHLDTIYF.

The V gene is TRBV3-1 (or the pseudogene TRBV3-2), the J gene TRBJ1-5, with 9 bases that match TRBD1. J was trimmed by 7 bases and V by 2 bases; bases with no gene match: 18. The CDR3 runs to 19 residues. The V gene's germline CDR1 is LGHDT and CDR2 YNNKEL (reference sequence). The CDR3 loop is CASSQKVGQGRGRKQPQHF. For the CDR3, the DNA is TGTGCCAGCAGCCAAAAGGTGGGACAGGGAAGAGGGAGGAAACAGCCCCAGCATTTT.

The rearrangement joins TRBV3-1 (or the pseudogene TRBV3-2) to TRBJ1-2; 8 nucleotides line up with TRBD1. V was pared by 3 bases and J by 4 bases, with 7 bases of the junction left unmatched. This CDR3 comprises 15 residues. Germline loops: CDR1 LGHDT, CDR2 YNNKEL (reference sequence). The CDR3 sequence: CASSQPGGRGYGYTF. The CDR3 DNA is TGTGCCAGCAGCCAGCCAGGGGGCCGGGGCTATGGCTACACCTTC.

For the CDR3, the DNA is TGCGCCAGCAGCCGAGGGGACAGGGGATACGAGCAGTACTTC. This gives the protein CASSRGDRGYEQYF. This chain joins TRBV4-3 and TRBJ2-7; 10 nucleotides align to TRBD1. This CDR3 contains 14 residues. CDR1 LGHNA and CDR2 YSLEER come from the germline V gene. The ends lost 4 bases at V and 4 bases at J; junction bases unmatched: 4.

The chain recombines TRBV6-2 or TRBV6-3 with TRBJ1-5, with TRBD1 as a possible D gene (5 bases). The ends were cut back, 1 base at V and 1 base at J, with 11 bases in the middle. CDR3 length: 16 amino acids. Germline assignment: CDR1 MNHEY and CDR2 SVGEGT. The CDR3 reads CASSYLGGSSNQPQHF. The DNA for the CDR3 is TGTGCCAGCAGTTACTTGGGGGGGTCGAGCAATCAGCCCCAGCATTTT.

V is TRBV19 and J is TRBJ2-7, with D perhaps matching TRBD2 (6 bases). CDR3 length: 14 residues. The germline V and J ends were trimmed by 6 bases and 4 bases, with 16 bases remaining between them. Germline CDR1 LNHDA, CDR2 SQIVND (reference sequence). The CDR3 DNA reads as TGTGCCAGTAGCCAACTAGCACAGGATTACGAGCAGTACTTC. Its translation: CASSQLAQDYEQYF.

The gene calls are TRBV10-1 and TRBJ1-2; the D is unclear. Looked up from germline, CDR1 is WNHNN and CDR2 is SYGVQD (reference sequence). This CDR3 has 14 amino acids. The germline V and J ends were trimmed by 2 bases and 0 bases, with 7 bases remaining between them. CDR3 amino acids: CASSEREANYGYTF. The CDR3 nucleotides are TGCGCCAGCAGTGAGAGGGAGGCTAACTATGGCTACACCTTC.

This CDR3 reads CASSPPGGYAGGYTF. The CDR3 bases are TGTGCCAGCAGCCCCCCCGGTGGATACGCAGGAGGCTACACCTTC. The chain carries TRBV3-1 (or the pseudogene TRBV3-2) and TRBJ1-2; D unclear. Trimming cost V 4 bases and J 8 bases, with 20 bases left between them. Germline CDR1 is LGHDT and CDR2 is YNNKEL (reference sequence). This CDR3 region has 15 residues.

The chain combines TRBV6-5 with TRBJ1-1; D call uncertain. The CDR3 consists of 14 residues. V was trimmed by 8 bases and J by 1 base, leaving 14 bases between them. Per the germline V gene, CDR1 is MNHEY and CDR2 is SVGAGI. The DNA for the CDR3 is TGTGCCAGCTATATACAGTTGGGGAACACTGAAGCTTTCTTT. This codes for CASYIQLGNTEAFF.

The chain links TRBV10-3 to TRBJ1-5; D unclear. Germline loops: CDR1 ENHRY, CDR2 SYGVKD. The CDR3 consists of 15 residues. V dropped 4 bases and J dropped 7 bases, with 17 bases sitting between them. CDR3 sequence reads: CAISGHGAGSQPQHF. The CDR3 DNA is TGTGCCATCAGTGGGCACGGTGCGGGGTCGCAGCCCCAGCATTTT.

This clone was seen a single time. This CDR3 reads CASSQDWGGTRTGELFF. Here the CDR3 DNA reads TGCGCCAGCAGCCAAGATTGGGGGGGAACGAGAACCGGGGAGCTGTTTTTT. The chain is built from TRBV4-3 and TRBJ2-2; 7 bases agree with TRBD2. Germline values: CDR1 LGHNA, CDR2 YSLEER. The CDR3 covers 17 residues. J was trimmed by 5 bases and V by 0 bases; bases with no gene match: 9.

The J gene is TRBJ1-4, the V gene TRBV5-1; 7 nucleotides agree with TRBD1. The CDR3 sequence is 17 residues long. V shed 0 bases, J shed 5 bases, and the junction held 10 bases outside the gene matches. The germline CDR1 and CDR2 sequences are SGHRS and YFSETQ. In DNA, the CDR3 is TGCGCCAGCAGCTTGGAAGGAGGGGGCAGGAGAAATGAAAAACTGTTTTTT. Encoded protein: CASSLEGGGRRNEKLFF.

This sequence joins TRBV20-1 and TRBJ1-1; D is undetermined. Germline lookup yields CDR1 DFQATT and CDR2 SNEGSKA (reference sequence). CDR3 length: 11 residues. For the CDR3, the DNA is TGCAGCGTAAGAGGGAACACTGAAGCTTTCTTT. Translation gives CSVRGNTEAFF.

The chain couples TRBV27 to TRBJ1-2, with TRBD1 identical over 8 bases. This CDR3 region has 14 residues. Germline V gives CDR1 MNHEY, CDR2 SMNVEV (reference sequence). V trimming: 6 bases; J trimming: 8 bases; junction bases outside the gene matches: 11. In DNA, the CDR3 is TGTGCCAGCAGAAGTTTAGGACAGGGTCGAGGCTACACCTTC. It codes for CASRSLGQGRGYTF.

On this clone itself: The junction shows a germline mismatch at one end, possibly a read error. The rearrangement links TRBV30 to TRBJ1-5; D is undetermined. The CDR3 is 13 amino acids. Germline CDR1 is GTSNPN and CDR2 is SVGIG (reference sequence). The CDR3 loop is CVWSPSSNQPQHF. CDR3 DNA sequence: TGTGTCTGGAGCCCGTCTAGCAATCAGCCCCAGCATTTT.